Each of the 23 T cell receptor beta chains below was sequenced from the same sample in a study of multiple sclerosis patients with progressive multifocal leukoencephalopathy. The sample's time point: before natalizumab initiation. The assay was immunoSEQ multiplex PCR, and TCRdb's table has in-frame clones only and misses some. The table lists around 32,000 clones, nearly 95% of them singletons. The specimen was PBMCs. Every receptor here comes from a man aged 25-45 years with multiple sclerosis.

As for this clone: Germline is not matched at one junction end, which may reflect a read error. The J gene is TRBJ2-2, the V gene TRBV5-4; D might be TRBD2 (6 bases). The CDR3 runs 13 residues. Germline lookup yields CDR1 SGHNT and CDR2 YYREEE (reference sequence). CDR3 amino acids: CASSFRGAGGLFF. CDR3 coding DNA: TGTGCCAGCAGCTTCAGAGGGGCCGGGGGGCTGTTTTTT.

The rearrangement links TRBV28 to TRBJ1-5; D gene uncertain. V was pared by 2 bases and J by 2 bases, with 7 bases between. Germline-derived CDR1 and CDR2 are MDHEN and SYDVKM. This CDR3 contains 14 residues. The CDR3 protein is CASSLTSGNQPQHF. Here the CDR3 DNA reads TGTGCCAGCAGTTTAACATCAGGCAATCAGCCCCAGCATTTT.

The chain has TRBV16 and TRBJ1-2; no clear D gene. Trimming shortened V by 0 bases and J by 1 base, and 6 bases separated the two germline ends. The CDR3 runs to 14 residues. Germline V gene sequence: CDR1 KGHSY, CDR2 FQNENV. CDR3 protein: CASSQSTINYGYTF. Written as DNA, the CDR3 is TGTGCCAGCAGCCAATCCACTATTAACTATGGCTACACCTTC.

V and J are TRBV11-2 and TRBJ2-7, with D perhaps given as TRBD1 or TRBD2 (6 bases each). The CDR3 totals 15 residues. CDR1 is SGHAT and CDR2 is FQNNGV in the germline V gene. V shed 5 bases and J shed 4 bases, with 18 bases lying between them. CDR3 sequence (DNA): TGTGCCAGCAGCCCCGGAGGGCAGGGGTTATACGAGCAGTACGTC. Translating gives CASSPGGQGLYEQYV.

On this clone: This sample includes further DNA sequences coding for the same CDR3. The CDR3 DNA reads TGTGCCAGCAGTGAAGTTGGGGTGGCGGGGGACCCCCAAGAGACCCAGTACTTC. It encodes CASSEVGVAGDPQETQYF. V gene TRBV6-1 combines with J gene TRBJ2-5, with 7 bases identical to TRBD2. V dropped 1 base and J dropped 1; count of bases not matched to a gene: 12. This CDR3 is built from 18 residues. Germline V gene data show CDR1 as MNHNS and CDR2 as SASEGT.

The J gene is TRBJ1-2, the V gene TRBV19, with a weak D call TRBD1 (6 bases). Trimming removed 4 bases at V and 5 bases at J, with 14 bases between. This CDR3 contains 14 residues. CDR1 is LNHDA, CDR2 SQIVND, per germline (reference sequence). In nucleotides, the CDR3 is TGTGCCAGTAGTAGTACAGGGTACCGGTATGGCTACACCTTC. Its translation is CASSSTGYRYGYTF. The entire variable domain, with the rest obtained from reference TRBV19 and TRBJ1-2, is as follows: DGGITQSPKYLFRKEGQNVTLSCEQNLNHDAMYWYRQDPGQGLRLIYYSQIVNDFQKGDIAEGYSVSREKKESFPLTVTSAQKNPTAFYLCASSSTGYRYGYTFGSGTRLTVV.

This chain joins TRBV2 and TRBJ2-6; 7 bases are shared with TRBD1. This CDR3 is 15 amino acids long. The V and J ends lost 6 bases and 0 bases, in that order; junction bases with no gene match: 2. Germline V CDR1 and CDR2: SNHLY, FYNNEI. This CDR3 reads CASRAGGSGANVLTF. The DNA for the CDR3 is TGTGCCAGCAGAGCAGGGGGCTCTGGGGCCAACGTCCTGACTTTC.

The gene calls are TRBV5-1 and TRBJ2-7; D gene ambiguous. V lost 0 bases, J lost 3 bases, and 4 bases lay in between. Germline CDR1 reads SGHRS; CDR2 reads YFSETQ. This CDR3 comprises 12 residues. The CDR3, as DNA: TGCGCCAGCAGCTTGGAGGGCTACGAGCAGTACTTC. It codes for CASSLEGYEQYF.

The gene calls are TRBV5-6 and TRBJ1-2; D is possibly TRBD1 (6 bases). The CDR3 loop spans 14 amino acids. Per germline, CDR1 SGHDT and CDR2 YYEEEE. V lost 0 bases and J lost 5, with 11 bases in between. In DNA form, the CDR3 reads TGTGCCAGCAGCTTGGCGGACAGAATTTATGGCTACACCTTC. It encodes CASSLADRIYGYTF.

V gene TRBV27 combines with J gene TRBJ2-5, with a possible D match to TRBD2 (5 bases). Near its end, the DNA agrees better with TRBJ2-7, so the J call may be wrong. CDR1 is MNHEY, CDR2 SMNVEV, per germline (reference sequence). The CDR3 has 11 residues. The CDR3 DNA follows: TGTGCCAGCAGTTTTGGAGGCGAGCAGTACTTC. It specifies CASSFGGEQYF.

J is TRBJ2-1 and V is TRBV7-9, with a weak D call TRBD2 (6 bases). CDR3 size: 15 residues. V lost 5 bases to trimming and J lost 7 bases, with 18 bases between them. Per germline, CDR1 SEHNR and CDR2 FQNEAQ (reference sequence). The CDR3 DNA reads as TGTGCCAGCAGCGGCCTACACGGGAGAGAAAATGAGCAGTTCTTC. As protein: CASSGLHGRENEQFF.

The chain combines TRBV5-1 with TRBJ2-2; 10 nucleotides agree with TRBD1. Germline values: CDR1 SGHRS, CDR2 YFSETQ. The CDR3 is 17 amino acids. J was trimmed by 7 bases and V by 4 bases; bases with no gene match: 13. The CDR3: CASSPRGTGALSGELFF. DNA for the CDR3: TGCGCCAGCAGCCCCCGGGGGACAGGGGCCCTGAGCGGGGAGCTGTTTTTT.

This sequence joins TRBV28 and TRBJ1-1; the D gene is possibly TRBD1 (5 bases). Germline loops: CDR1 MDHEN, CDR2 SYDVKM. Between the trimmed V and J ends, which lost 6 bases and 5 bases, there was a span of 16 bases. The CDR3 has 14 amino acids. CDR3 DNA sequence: TGTGCCAGCAGCTTTGGGACCGGGGAAACTGAAGCTTTCTTT. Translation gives CASSFGTGETEAFF.

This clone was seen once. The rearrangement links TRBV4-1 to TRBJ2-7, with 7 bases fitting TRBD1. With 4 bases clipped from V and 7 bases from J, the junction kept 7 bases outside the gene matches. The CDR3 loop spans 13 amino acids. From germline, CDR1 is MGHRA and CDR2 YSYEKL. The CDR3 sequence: CASSPGQAGEQYV. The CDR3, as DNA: TGCGCCAGCAGCCCAGGACAGGCTGGGGAGCAGTACGTC.

The CDR3 nucleotides read TGTGCCAGCAGTGAAATAGCAGGGGCGGGTGGCTACACCTTC. Protein: CASSEIAGAGGYTF. The chain has TRBV6-4 and TRBJ1-2; D perhaps matches TRBD1 (6 bases). The germline gives CDR1 MRHNA, CDR2 SNTAGT. The CDR3 has 14 residues. The V gene lost 3 bases and the J gene lost 7 bases, with 15 bases spanning the gap.

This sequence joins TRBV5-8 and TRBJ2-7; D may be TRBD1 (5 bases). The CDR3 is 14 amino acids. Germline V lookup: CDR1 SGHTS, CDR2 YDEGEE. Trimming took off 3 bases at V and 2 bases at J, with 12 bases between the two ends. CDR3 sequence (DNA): TGTGCCAGCAGCTCCGGAGTCAGGGCCTACGAGCAGTACTTC. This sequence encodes CASSSGVRAYEQYF. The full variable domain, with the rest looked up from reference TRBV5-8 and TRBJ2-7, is EAGVTQSPTHLIKTRGQQATLRCSPISGHTSVYWYQQALGLGLQFLLWYDEGEERNRGNFPPRFSGRQFPNYSSELNVNALELEDSALYLCASSSGVRAYEQYFGPGTRLTVT.

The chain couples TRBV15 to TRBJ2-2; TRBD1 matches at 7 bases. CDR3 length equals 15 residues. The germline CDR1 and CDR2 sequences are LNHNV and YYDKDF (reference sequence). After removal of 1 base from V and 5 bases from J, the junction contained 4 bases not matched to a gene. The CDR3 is CATSRALQGTGELFF. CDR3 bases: TGTGCCACCAGCAGAGCTCTACAGGGGACCGGGGAGCTGTTTTTT.

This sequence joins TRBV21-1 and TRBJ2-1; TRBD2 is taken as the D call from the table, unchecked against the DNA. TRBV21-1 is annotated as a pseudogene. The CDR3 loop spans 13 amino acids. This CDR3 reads CASSKPPSNEQFF. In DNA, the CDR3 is TGTGCCAGCAGCAAACCGCCTAGCAATGAGCAGTTCTTC.

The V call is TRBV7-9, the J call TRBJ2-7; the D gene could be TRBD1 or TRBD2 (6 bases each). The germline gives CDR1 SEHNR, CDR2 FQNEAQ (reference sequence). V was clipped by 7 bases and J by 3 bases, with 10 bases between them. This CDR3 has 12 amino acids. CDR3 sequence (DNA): TGTGCCAGCAAGGGGGGTTTCTACGAGCAGTACTTC. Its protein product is CASKGGFYEQYF.

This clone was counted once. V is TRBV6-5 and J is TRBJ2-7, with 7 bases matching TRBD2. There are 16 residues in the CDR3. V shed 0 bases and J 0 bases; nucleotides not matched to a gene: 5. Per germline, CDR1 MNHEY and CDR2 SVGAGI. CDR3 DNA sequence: TGTGCCAGCAGTTACTCGATGGGAGGGAGCTCCTACGAGCAGTACTTC. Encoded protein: CASSYSMGGSSYEQYF.

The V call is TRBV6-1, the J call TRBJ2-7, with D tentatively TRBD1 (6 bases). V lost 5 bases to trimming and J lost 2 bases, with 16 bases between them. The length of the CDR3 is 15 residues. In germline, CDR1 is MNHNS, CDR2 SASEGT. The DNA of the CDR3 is TGTGCCAGCAGTACCTTTGACAGGCGACCCTACGAGCAGTACGTC. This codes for CASSTFDRRPYEQYV.

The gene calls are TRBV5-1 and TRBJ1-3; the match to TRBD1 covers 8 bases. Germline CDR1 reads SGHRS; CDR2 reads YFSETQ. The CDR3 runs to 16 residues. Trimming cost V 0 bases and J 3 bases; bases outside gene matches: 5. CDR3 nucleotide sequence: TGCGCCAGCAGCTTGGCTGGGACAGGCCTTGGAAACACCATATATTTT. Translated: CASSLAGTGLGNTIYF.

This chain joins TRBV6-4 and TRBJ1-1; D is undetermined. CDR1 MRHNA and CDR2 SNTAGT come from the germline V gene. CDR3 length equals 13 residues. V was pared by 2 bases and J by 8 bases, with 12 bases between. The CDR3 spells CASSDVGGSEAFF. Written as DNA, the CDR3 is TGTGCCAGCAGTGACGTCGGAGGCTCGGAAGCTTTCTTT.